Below are 5 T cell receptor beta chains sequenced from a single sample in a study of monozygotic twins with cystic fibrosis. Sequenced by immunoSEQ multiplex PCR; TCRdb stores in-frame clones only, minus some. The sample yields around 35,000 clones, under 90% seen once. The specimen sequenced was blood. The receptor source for this set is a girl aged 2 to 9 with cystic fibrosis.

The rearrangement uses TRBV6-5 and TRBJ2-2, with 8 bases that match TRBD1. The germline CDR1 and CDR2 sequences are MNHEY and SVGAGI. The trim removed 5 bases at V and 6 bases at J, leaving 5 bases unmatched. The CDR3 runs 14 residues. CDR3 residues: CASSPDRGSGELFF. CDR3 coding DNA: TGTGCCAGCAGTCCTGACAGGGGATCCGGGGAGCTGTTTTTT.

This clone was counted a few times. The V gene is TRBV19, the J gene TRBJ2-7, with D tentatively TRBD1 (6 bases). V lost 5 bases and J lost 3, with 11 bases in between. The CDR3 length is 13 residues. Looked up from germline, CDR1 is LNHDA and CDR2 is SQIVND (reference sequence). CDR3 DNA: TGTGCCAGTAGTCCGGGACATTACTACGAGCAGTACTTC. Its translation: CASSPGHYYEQYF.

This chain uses TRBV4-2 with TRBJ2-5, with 7 positions matching TRBD2. The CDR3 consists of 14 residues. Germline lookup yields CDR1 LGHNA and CDR2 YNFKEQ. V trimming: 1 base; J trimming: 3 bases; junction bases outside the gene matches: 2. The CDR3 spells CASSQALAEETQYF. The CDR3 DNA follows: TGTGCCAGCAGCCAAGCCCTAGCGGAAGAGACCCAGTACTTC.

V usage is TRBV14 and J usage is TRBJ1-1; 11 positions match TRBD1. V dropped 0 bases and J dropped 7; count of bases not matched to a gene: 10. The CDR3 loop spans 17 amino acids. CDR1 is SGHDN and CDR2 is FVKESK in the germline V gene. This CDR3 is CASSQDWTGGAQSEAFF. As DNA, the CDR3 is TGTGCCAGCAGCCAAGATTGGACAGGGGGCGCACAAAGTGAAGCTTTCTTT.

The chain's CDR3 is CAWSFQGVGEQYF. The CDR3 DNA follows: TGTGCCTGGAGTTTTCAGGGGGTGGGGGAGCAGTACTTC. This chain uses TRBV30 with TRBJ2-7; 7 bases line up with TRBD1. CDR1 and CDR2 from the germline V gene are GTSNPN and SVGIG (reference sequence). The V segment lost 2 bases and the J segment 7 bases; nucleotides outside the gene matches: 8. The CDR3 loop spans 13 amino acids. Together with reference TRBV30 and TRBJ2-7, the CDR3 gives the full variable domain: SQTIHQWPATLVQPVGSPLSLECTVEGTSNPNLYWYRQAAGRGLQLLFYSVGIGQISSEVPQNLSASRPQDRQFILSSKKLLLSDSGFYLCAWSFQGVGEQYFGPGTRLTVT.